This record covers a single T cell receptor beta chain. CDR3 length: 15 amino acids. Trimming cost V 0 bases and J 5 bases; bases outside gene matches: 8. The germline V gene encodes CDR1 SGHRS and CDR2 YFSETQ. Several immunoSEQ plates held equal portions of the genomic DNA taken from each subset. TCRdb's table, derived via immunoSEQ multiplex PCR, lists solely in-frame clones and lacks some. The table lists roughly 720,000 clones, roughly 88% of them singletons. The entry originates in a study of shared clonotypes between healthy human individuals. Looking at the study overall: Per donor, CD8 memory used one plate, CD8 naive used two, CD4 memory used three and CD4 naive used three.

The sequenced sample consisted of memory CD8+ T cells from PBMCs. As to subset: CD45RO+ cells pooled with CCR7-negative TemRA cells. The chain is built from TRBV5-1 and TRBJ2-7, with 7 bases fitting TRBD1. The clonotype was recovered from a man aged 18 to 29 in good health. Some clones in this sample may be carry-over from other donors' samples. The CDR3 is CASSLASQGVNEQYF. The CDR3 region has the DNA TGCGCCAGCAGCTTGGCCAGCCAGGGGGTGAACGAGCAGTACTTC.